The 13 T cell receptor beta chains below come from one sample, sequenced in a study of CD8+ T cells in alopecia areata. After isolation, RNA underwent reverse transcription to generate cDNA as the sequencing template. Profiling relied on immunoSEQ multiplex PCR, and the TCRdb table lists in-frame clones only, not all of them. The sample lists under 85,000 clones, approximately 45% occurring once. Sequenced material: CD8+ T cells sorted from blood, taken at week 0. The receptors derive from a human donor with alopecia areata.

This clone has just a few counts. V usage is TRBV29-1 and J usage is TRBJ2-1, with TRBD2 matching 13 bases. CDR1 and CDR2 from the germline V gene are SQVTM and ANQGSEA. V was clipped by 6 bases and J by 7 bases; unmatched bases: 6. The CDR3 totals 14 residues. The CDR3 bases are TGCAGCGTGGTGGGACTAGCGGGAACTAATGAGCAGTTCTTC. Amino acid sequence: CSVVGLAGTNEQFF.

The rearrangement uses TRBV9 and TRBJ2-2, with D possibly being TRBD1 or TRBD2 (5 bases each). The CDR3 has 17 residues. V lost 1 base, J lost 0 bases, and 13 bases lay in between. Germline loops: CDR1 SGDLS, CDR2 YYNGEE. The CDR3 bases are TGTGCCAGCAGCGTAAGAAGGGACCGTTCGAACACCGGGGAGCTGTTTTTT. Translation gives CASSVRRDRSNTGELFF.

V is TRBV4-1 and J is TRBJ2-2; possible D gene TRBD2, 6 bases. The germline V and J ends were trimmed by 0 bases and 4 bases, with 9 bases remaining between them. The CDR3 runs to 15 residues. Germline CDR1 MGHRA, CDR2 YSYEKL. The CDR3 DNA follows: TGCGCCAGCAGCCAAGAACTCGGGGGCACCGGGGAGCTGTTTTTT. Its protein is CASSQELGGTGELFF.

The chain links TRBV9 to TRBJ2-1; D unclear. Between the trimmed V and J ends, which lost 2 bases and 8 bases, there was a span of 17 bases. CDR1 is SGDLS and CDR2 is YYNGEE in the germline V gene. CDR3 size: 15 residues. The CDR3 loop is CASSVSVRAIHEQFF. CDR3 DNA: TGTGCCAGCAGCGTCTCCGTTCGAGCGATCCATGAGCAGTTCTTC.

The chain links TRBV9 to TRBJ2-3; possibly TRBD2 for D (5 bases). Germline V CDR1 and CDR2: SGDLS, YYNGEE. V lost 0 bases and J 5 bases, leaving 16 bases between the germline ends. CDR3 length: 16 amino acids. The CDR3 nucleotides are TGTGCCAGCAGCGTAGAGGGAGAACCTTCCGTAGATACGCAGTATTTT. Encoded protein: CASSVEGEPSVDTQYF. Full variable domain (remainder filled in from reference TRBV9 and TRBJ2-3): DSGVTQTPKHLITATGQRVTLRCSPRSGDLSVYWYQQSLDQGLQFLIQYYNGEERAKGNILERFSAQQFPDLHSELNLSSLELGDSALYFCASSVEGEPSVDTQYFGPGTRLTVL.

This clone was counted between two and nine times. The V call is TRBV15, the J call TRBJ2-3; 7 bases are a match to TRBD2. The CDR3 totals 15 residues. V shed 4 bases and J 9 bases; nucleotides not matched to a gene: 13. Germline V gives CDR1 LNHNV, CDR2 YYDKDF (reference sequence). CDR3 sequence: CATSTAGLERLTQYF. In DNA, the CDR3 is TGTGCCACCAGCACAGCCGGACTAGAGAGGTTAACGCAGTATTTT.

This clone came up a few times. The rearrangement uses TRBV5-1 and TRBJ2-7; 8 positions match TRBD1. J was trimmed by 5 bases and V by 1 base; bases with no gene match: 8. Germline V CDR1 and CDR2: SGHRS, YFSETQ. The CDR3 is 15 residues long. CDR3 residues: CASSLNQGAINEQYF. The CDR3 DNA reads as TGCGCCAGCAGCTTGAACCAGGGGGCTATCAACGAGCAGTACTTC.

The chain combines TRBV29-1 with TRBJ2-7; 7 nucleotides agree with TRBD1. The J segment lost 6 bases and the V segment lost 6 bases, leaving 11 bases of the junction unmatched. This CDR3 comprises 13 residues. Germline lookup yields CDR1 SQVTM and CDR2 ANQGSEA. CDR3 bases: TGCAGCGTGTGGACAGGCCCCGTTCCCGAGCAGTACTTC. Protein sequence: CSVWTGPVPEQYF.

The chain has TRBV7-9 and TRBJ2-7; D might be TRBD1 (6 bases). Germline V gene data show CDR1 as SEHNR and CDR2 as FQNEAQ (reference sequence). The CDR3 is 15 amino acids. Trimming left V 4 bases short and J 6 bases short, with 19 bases between. In DNA form, the CDR3 reads TGTGCCAGCAGCTCAGAAACGTACAGGGTAGGCGAGCAGTACTTC. Protein product: CASSSETYRVGEQYF.

The chain has TRBV5-5 and TRBJ1-1, with D maybe TRBD1 (6 bases). This CDR3 contains 13 residues. Trimming removed 6 bases from V and 8 bases from J, with 17 bases in between. Germline CDR1 is SGHKS and CDR2 is YYEKEE (reference sequence). The CDR3 protein is CASTSTNRAEAFF. The CDR3 DNA is TGTGCCAGCACCTCTACCAACAGGGCCGAAGCTTTCTTT. The full variable domain, in which reference TRBV5-5 and TRBJ1-1 provide the parts outside the CDR3, is DAGVTQSPTHLIKTRGQQVTLRCSPISGHKSVSWYQQVLGQGPQFIFQYYEKEERGRGNFPDRFSARQFPNYSSELNVNALLLGDSALYLCASTSTNRAEAFFGQGTRLTVV.

The rearrangement links TRBV19 to TRBJ2-2, with D hard to call. V dropped 3 bases and J dropped 7 bases, with 3 bases sitting between them. CDR3 length equals 11 residues. Per the germline V gene, CDR1 is LNHDA and CDR2 is SQIVND (reference sequence). The CDR3 bases are TGTGCCAGTAGTATTGGCGGGGAGCTGTTTTTT. This codes for CASSIGGELFF. The full variable domain, rest sourced from reference TRBV19 and TRBJ2-2, is DGGITQSPKYLFRKEGQNVTLSCEQNLNHDAMYWYRQDPGQGLRLIYYSQIVNDFQKGDIAEGYSVSREKKESFPLTVTSAQKNPTAFYLCASSIGGELFFGEGSRLTVL.

This clone was found a few times. The chain carries TRBV10-3 and TRBJ1-5; TRBD1 agrees at 7 bases. CDR1 ENHRY and CDR2 SYGVKD come from the germline V gene. V was clipped by 3 bases and J by 3 bases; unmatched bases: 5. This CDR3 region has 15 residues. The CDR3 DNA is TGTGCCATCAGTGACACGACAGGGACCAATCAGCCCCAGCATTTT. It specifies CAISDTTGTNQPQHF.

The chain combines TRBV27 with TRBJ2-7, with a weak D call TRBD1 (5 bases). Trimming took off 5 bases at V and 7 bases at J, with 18 bases between the two ends. Germline CDR1 MNHEY, CDR2 SMNVEV (reference sequence). The CDR3 has 14 amino acids. The CDR3 is CASSGQGPLGEQYF. The CDR3 DNA sequence: TGTGCCAGCAGTGGTCAGGGCCCTCTGGGGGAGCAGTACTTC.